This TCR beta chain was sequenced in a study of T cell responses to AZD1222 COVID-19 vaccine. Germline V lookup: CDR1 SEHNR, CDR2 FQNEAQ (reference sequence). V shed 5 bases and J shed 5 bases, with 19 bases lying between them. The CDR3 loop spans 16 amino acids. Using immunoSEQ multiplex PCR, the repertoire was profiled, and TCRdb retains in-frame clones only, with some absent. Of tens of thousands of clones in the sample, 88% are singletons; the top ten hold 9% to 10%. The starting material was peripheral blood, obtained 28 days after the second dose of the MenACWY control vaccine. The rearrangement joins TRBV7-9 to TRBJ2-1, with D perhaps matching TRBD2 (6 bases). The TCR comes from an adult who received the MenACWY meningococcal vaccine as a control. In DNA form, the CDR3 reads TGTGCCAGCAGCCCCGGCGGGGCGGGGTACCACAATGAGCAGTTCTTC. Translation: CASSPGGAGYHNEQFF.